The 22 T cell receptor beta chains presented below share a single source sample, sequenced in a study of yellow fever vaccine responses in identical twins (dated by TCRdb to the late 2010s). Libraries were constructed by RT-PCR. Reads for this sample came from an Illumina HiSeq 2500. Through fastp at Q25 and MiXCR, TCRdb rebuilt clones from the public reads, retaining in-frame beta chains. CDR3 protein sequences are deduplicated, and each keeps its most common genes and DNA. The sample table shows fewer than 35,000 distinct CDR3 sequences, and approximately 54% are seen once. Together, the top ten hold 4.5% of the sample. The sequencing used T cells from blood (PBMCs), unsorted or a sorted subset (not recorded which), collected before or after yellow fever vaccination (not recorded which). Source of these receptors: a woman younger than 35 who received the yellow fever vaccine. Donor details come from another sample of the same person, matched by shared clones.

The chain links TRBV29-1 to TRBJ2-3; 14 bases map to TRBD2. The V gene end was trimmed by 3 bases and the J gene end by 8 bases; junction bases not matched to a gene: 7. Germline V lookup: CDR1 SQVTM, CDR2 ANQGSEA. CDR3 size: 15 residues. The DNA for the CDR3 is TGCAGCGTTGAGACGACTAGCGGGGGGGCTGGTACGCAGTATTTT. Translated, it gives CSVETTSGGAGTQYF.

The chain employs TRBV7-3 and TRBJ2-3, with 10 positions matching TRBD2. Germline lookup yields CDR1 SGHTA and CDR2 FQGTGA. The CDR3 has 18 amino acids. V lost 0 bases to trimming and J lost 4 bases; unmatched junction nucleotides: 10. As DNA, the CDR3 is TGTGCCAGCAGCTTAACGTACGCTGCTAGCGGGAGACCAGATACGCAGTATTTT. This gives the protein CASSLTYAASGRPDTQYF.

The CDR3 coding sequence is TGTGCCAGCAGCGTAGCAGGGGGCCGGGCAGATACGCAGTATTTT. Its protein is CASSVAGGRADTQYF. V and J are TRBV9 and TRBJ2-3; 8 nucleotides line up with TRBD1. V lost 0 bases, J lost 4 bases, and 4 bases stayed unmatched. This CDR3 spans 15 amino acids. Germline CDR1 SGDLS, CDR2 YYNGEE.

This clonotype appeared once. The chain uses TRBV11-1 and TRBJ2-7, with no clear D. The CDR3 length is 16 residues. CDR1 and CDR2 from the germline V gene are SGHAT and FQDESV (reference sequence). V shed 4 bases and J shed 2 bases, with 18 bases lying between them. DNA of the CDR3: TGTGCCAGCAGCTCGGCACCCCCAGACTCCCCCTACGAGCAGTACTTC. This sequence encodes CASSSAPPDSPYEQYF.

The chain recombines TRBV28 with TRBJ2-1; D is unclear. There are 12 residues in the CDR3. The V gene lost 6 bases and the J gene lost 6 bases, with 9 bases spanning the gap. The germline CDR1 and CDR2 sequences are MDHEN and SYDVKM. CDR3 loop: CASSPGGNEQFF. CDR3 sequence (DNA): TGTGCCAGCAGCCCCGGCGGCAATGAGCAGTTCTTC.

This sequence joins TRBV20-1 and TRBJ2-1; D remains unclear. The CDR3 spans 13 residues. Trimming took 0 bases from V and 6 from J, leaving 9 bases between them. Germline V lookup: CDR1 DFQATT, CDR2 SNEGSKA (reference sequence). CDR3 in amino acids: CSARDLHSNEQFF. CDR3 bases: TGCAGTGCTAGAGATTTACACAGCAATGAGCAGTTCTTC.

This clonotype is classed as medium-sized (0.01 to 0.1%). The chain combines TRBV29-1 with TRBJ2-2; 7 bases align to TRBD2. The CDR3 has 14 amino acids. Germline assignment: CDR1 SQVTM and CDR2 ANQGSEA. V gave up 7 bases and J gave up 6 bases; unmatched junction bases: 11. The CDR3 DNA follows: TGCAGCGCGGGGAGGGACCTCTTCCCCGGGGAGCTGTTTTTT. Amino acid sequence: CSAGRDLFPGELFF.

This clonotype was counted only a few times. The chain's CDR3 is CSVKTGGRYSNQPQHF. CDR3 nucleotides: TGCAGCGTAAAAACAGGGGGCCGGTATAGCAATCAGCCCCAGCATTTT. V is TRBV29-1 and J is TRBJ1-5, with 9 positions matching TRBD1. Unmatched junction bases numbered 9, after V lost 6 bases and J lost 0 bases. This CDR3 has 16 residues. Germline V gene data show CDR1 as SQVTM and CDR2 as ANQGSEA.

The gene calls are TRBV5-5 and TRBJ2-1; 8 bases fit TRBD2. V lost 4 bases, J lost 4 bases, and 7 bases stayed unmatched. CDR1 SGHKS and CDR2 YYEKEE come from the germline V gene (reference sequence). This CDR3 has 15 residues. CDR3 in amino acids: CASSGGLAQYNEQFF. The CDR3 DNA is TGTGCCAGCAGCGGTGGACTAGCCCAATACAATGAGCAGTTCTTC.

For the CDR3, the DNA is TGTGCCAGCAACCAAGGGGACAGATTAAATGAAAAACTGTTTTTT. This translates into CASNQGDRLNEKLFF. The chain is built from TRBV11-1 and TRBJ1-4, with 7 positions matching TRBD1. This CDR3 is built from 15 residues. Germline-derived CDR1 and CDR2 are SGHAT and FQDESV (reference sequence). J was trimmed by 5 bases and V by 7 bases; bases with no gene match: 10.

V and J are TRBV13 and TRBJ2-5, with 7 bases matching TRBD1. This CDR3 is built from 16 residues. Trimming took 7 bases from V and 1 from J; bases not matched to a gene: 12. Germline CDR1 and CDR2: PRHDT and FYEKMQ (reference sequence). CDR3 DNA sequence: TGTGCCAGCACAGTAGGGCCACAGGGGACCCAAGAGACCCAGTACTTC. Protein product: CASTVGPQGTQETQYF.

The rearrangement joins TRBV24-1 to TRBJ2-6; D is unresolved. Deletions cut 5 bases from V and 9 bases from J, with 4 bases between. The CDR3 is made up of 11 amino acids. The germline CDR1 and CDR2 sequences are KGHDR and SFDVKD. CDR3 sequence: CATSASNVLTF. The CDR3 region has the DNA TGTGCCACCAGTGCGAGCAACGTCCTGACTTTC.

The J gene is TRBJ2-6, the V gene TRBV6-1; weak D call: TRBD1 (5 bases). The V end was cut by 6 bases, the J end by 0 bases, with 12 bases between. The CDR3 is 16 amino acids. The germline V gene has CDR1 MNHNS and CDR2 SASEGT. CDR3 protein: CASRRTGSSGANVLTF. Written as DNA, the CDR3 is TGTGCCAGCAGACGTACAGGAAGCTCTGGGGCCAACGTCCTGACTTTC.

The chain recombines TRBV29-1 with TRBJ1-1; no firm D call. There are 13 residues in the CDR3. Germline V gene sequence: CDR1 SQVTM, CDR2 ANQGSEA. V was cut by 4 bases and J by 0 bases, with 9 bases left in between. The CDR3 bases are TGCAGCGTTGCTTCACAAATGAACACTGAAGCTTTCTTT. Protein product: CSVASQMNTEAFF.

This clonotype was counted a few times. The J gene is TRBJ1-1, the V gene TRBV2; the D is unclear. The CDR3 loop spans 12 amino acids. Germline V CDR1 and CDR2: SNHLY, FYNNEI. Trimming left V 8 bases short and J 4 bases short, with 11 bases between. DNA for the CDR3: TGTGCCAGCCGAAAAGAGGGCACTGAAGCTTTCTTT. Protein sequence: CASRKEGTEAFF. Filled out from reference TRBV2 and TRBJ1-1, the complete variable domain reads EPEVTQTPSHQVTQMGQEVILRCVPISNHLYFYWYRQILGQKVEFLVSFYNNEISEKSEIFDDQFSVERPDGSNFTLKIRSTKLEDSAMYFCASRKEGTEAFFGQGTRLTVV.

The table lists this clonotype with a few counts. The chain employs TRBV11-2 and TRBJ1-5, with TRBD1 as a possible D gene (6 bases). CDR1 is SGHAT and CDR2 is FQNNGV in the germline V gene. V dropped 5 bases and J dropped 0 bases, with 11 bases sitting between them. CDR3 length equals 15 residues. Written as DNA, the CDR3 is TGTGCCAGCAGCCCGACAGGTTATAGCAATCAGCCCCAGCATTTT. This encodes CASSPTGYSNQPQHF.

The rearrangement uses TRBV13 and TRBJ1-5; D is undetermined. Trimming took 6 bases from V and 7 from J, leaving 16 bases between them. The length of the CDR3 is 14 residues. Germline CDR1 and CDR2: PRHDT and FYEKMQ (reference sequence). The CDR3 nucleotides are TGTGCCAGCAGGAGGACGGGGAAGGAGCAGCCCCAGCATTTT. It specifies CASRRTGKEQPQHF. Looking up the rest from reference TRBV13 and TRBJ1-5 gives the full variable domain: AAGVIQSPRHLIKEKRETATLKCYPIPRHDTVYWYQQGPGQDPQFLISFYEKMQSDKGSIPDRFSAQQFSDYHSELNMSSLELGDSALYFCASRRTGKEQPQHFGDGTRLSIL.

This chain uses TRBV5-1 with TRBJ2-1; 9 bases line up with TRBD2. In germline, CDR1 is SGHRS, CDR2 YFSETQ. Trimming took 2 bases from V and 4 from J; bases not matched to a gene: 4. This CDR3 contains 15 residues. This CDR3 is CASSFSLAGYNEQFF. The CDR3 nucleotides are TGCGCCAGCAGCTTCTCCCTAGCGGGGTACAATGAGCAGTTCTTC.

V usage is TRBV2 and J usage is TRBJ2-1; D is possibly TRBD2 (5 bases). The germline V gene has CDR1 SNHLY and CDR2 FYNNEI. This CDR3 spans 16 amino acids. Trimming left V 1 base short and J 2 bases short, with 12 bases between. CDR3 amino acids: CASSEVWESPYNEQFF. The CDR3 DNA is TGTGCCAGCAGTGAAGTCTGGGAGAGCCCCTACAATGAGCAGTTCTTC.

V gene TRBV13 combines with J gene TRBJ2-5; D is unclear. Germline V gene data show CDR1 as PRHDT and CDR2 as FYEKMQ (reference sequence). This CDR3 is built from 13 residues. Between the trimmed V and J ends, which lost 5 bases and 5 bases, there was a span of 12 bases. DNA of the CDR3: TGTGCCAGCAGCAACGGCATGGTGGAGACCCAGTACTTC. It translates to CASSNGMVETQYF.

This clonotype was seen only a few times. As DNA, the CDR3 is TGTGCCAGCTCACCAATAGGACAGGGGGCGACTAATGAAAAACTGTTTTTT. Protein: CASSPIGQGATNEKLFF. The V call is TRBV18, the J call TRBJ1-4, with 11 nucleotides matching TRBD1. Germline V lookup: CDR1 KGHSH, CDR2 LQKENI. The trim removed 2 bases at V and 2 bases at J, leaving 4 bases unmatched. The CDR3 spans 17 residues.

The chain carries TRBV7-6 and TRBJ2-1; no firm D call. Per the germline V gene, CDR1 is SGHVS and CDR2 is FNYEAQ. The CDR3 runs 14 residues. The V gene lost 1 base and the J gene lost 5 bases, with 9 bases spanning the gap. The CDR3 DNA reads TGTGCCAGCAGCTTAGGAGGCCAGAACAATGAGCAGTTCTTC. Protein: CASSLGGQNNEQFF.